Following are 5 T cell receptor beta chains from one sample sequenced in a study of T cells after posttransplantation cyclophosphamide (dated by TCRdb to between 2015 and 2016). Library prep was done by the immunoSEQ multiplex PCR assay. The clones in this table, taken by TCRdb from immuneACCESS, are in-frame only. Not every clone is retained; where verified, under half of the shortfall comes from an unresolved V gene, and the cause of the rest is unknown. This sample holds some 31,000 clones in total, without any singletons. Together, the top ten hold 4.8% of the sample. Sequencing was performed on PBMCs. The receptor source for this set is a woman aged 25 to 39 in good health and a related stem cell transplant donor.

This clone was seen ten or more times. The rearrangement uses TRBV19 and TRBJ2-7; D may be TRBD2 (5 bases). The CDR3 sequence is 14 residues long. The germline gives CDR1 LNHDA, CDR2 SQIVND (reference sequence). The V end was cut by 5 bases, the J end by 3 bases, with 14 bases between. The CDR3: CASSLLASGYEQYF. Written as DNA, the CDR3 is TGTGCCAGTAGTCTATTGGCCAGCGGCTACGAGCAGTACTTC. Based on the CDR3 plus reference TRBV19 and TRBJ2-7, the full variable domain is DGGITQSPKYLFRKEGQNVTLSCEQNLNHDAMYWYRQDPGQGLRLIYYSQIVNDFQKGDIAEGYSVSREKKESFPLTVTSAQKNPTAFYLCASSLLASGYEQYFGPGTRLTVT.

The chain employs TRBV29-1 and TRBJ2-3; tentative D call: TRBD1 (6 bases). The CDR3 loop spans 16 amino acids. The germline V gene has CDR1 SQVTM and CDR2 ANQGSEA. The ends were cut back, 3 bases at V and 3 bases at J, with 19 bases in the middle. CDR3 protein: CSVEDRTAIWTDTQYF. The CDR3 DNA is TGCAGCGTTGAGGATCGGACAGCCATTTGGACAGATACGCAGTATTTT.

This clone came up many times. The rearrangement links TRBV11-2 to TRBJ2-4; 7 bases match TRBD1. This CDR3 has 15 amino acids. CDR1 and CDR2 (germline): SGHAT, FQNNGV. Trimming at V came to 2 bases and at J to 0 bases, leaving 1 base not matched to a gene. CDR3 in amino acids: CASSLTGVAKNIQYF. CDR3 coding DNA: TGTGCCAGCAGCTTAACAGGGGTAGCCAAAAACATTCAGTACTTC.

This clone was detected ten times or more. The chain has TRBV7-2 and TRBJ2-7; TRBD2 matches 7 bases. The CDR3 has 13 residues. V shed 10 bases, J shed 5 bases, and the junction held 11 bases outside the gene matches. In germline, CDR1 is SGHTA, CDR2 FQGNSA. CDR3 sequence (DNA): TGTGCCACTTCGCCGGGACTACGGAACGAGCAGTACTTC. It codes for CATSPGLRNEQYF.

This clone was detected a few times. The chain links TRBV4-2 to TRBJ2-3; 7 bases align to TRBD2. The germline V gene has CDR1 LGHNA and CDR2 YNFKEQ. This CDR3 has 16 amino acids. The V segment lost 4 bases and the J segment 2 bases; nucleotides outside the gene matches: 9. The CDR3 DNA sequence: TGTGCCAGCAGCCCAATGCTGGCGGGGGTCACAGATACGCAGTATTTT. It is translated as CASSPMLAGVTDTQYF.